The 6 T cell receptor beta chains given below trace back to one sample, sequenced in a study of post-analysis software for immune sequencing data. Whole-study findings and limits: Four to six TRBV segments (TRBV5-6, TRBV5-1 and TRBV20-1 among them) occurred more frequently in patients than in controls.

Unique molecular identifiers were carried by the TCR beta cDNA libraries. Via MiXCR, TCRdb re-called the PCR reads, giving one row per CDR3 protein. The table lists 800,000 to 950,000 distinct CDR3 sequences, roughly 50% of them singletons. No antigen has been assigned to these receptors. The sequenced sample was blood. These receptors were obtained from a girl aged 5-17 years with multiple sclerosis.

This clonotype has a count of ten or more. The chain joins TRBV20-1 to TRBJ2-7; a possible D gene is TRBD2 (6 bases). The length of the CDR3 is 14 residues. Germline loops: CDR1 DFQATT, CDR2 SNEGSKA (reference sequence). Trimming stripped 0 bases from V and 3 bases from J, with 12 bases between. The CDR3 region has the DNA TGCAGTGCTAGAGATTCTAGCGAATACTACGAGCAGTACTTC. Protein sequence: CSARDSSEYYEQYF.

This clonotype came up a few times. The genes are TRBV3-1 and TRBJ2-5, with 10 positions matching TRBD2. The better agreement between TRBJ2-7 and the DNA end casts doubt on the J call. From germline, CDR1 is LGHDT and CDR2 YNNKEL (reference sequence). CDR3 length: 17 amino acids. CDR3 sequence (DNA): TGTGCCAGCAGCCAAGATCCTCAGCGGGGGGGCCAGTACGAGCAGTACTTC. This encodes CASSQDPQRGGQYEQYF.

V is TRBV5-1 and J is TRBJ2-1; D possibly matches TRBD1 or TRBD2 (5 bases each). There are 14 residues in the CDR3. Per the germline V gene, CDR1 is SGHRS and CDR2 is YFSETQ. Trimming took off 4 bases at V and 4 bases at J, with 12 bases between the two ends. DNA of the CDR3: TGCGCCAGCAGCCGTTGGGACGGATACAATGAGCAGTTCTTC. Translated: CASSRWDGYNEQFF.

A few counts support this clonotype. The rearrangement joins TRBV5-1 to TRBJ1-5; perhaps TRBD1 as D (5 bases). This CDR3 spans 15 amino acids. Germline CDR1 reads SGHRS; CDR2 reads YFSETQ. The V gene lost 0 bases and the J gene lost 7 bases, with 14 bases spanning the gap. CDR3 sequence: CASSLDQGSGQPQHF. The CDR3 coding sequence is TGCGCCAGCAGCTTGGACCAGGGAAGCGGGCAGCCCCAGCATTTT. Full variable domain (rest looked up from reference TRBV5-1 and TRBJ1-5): KAGVTQTPRYLIKTRGQQVTLSCSPISGHRSVSWYQQTPGQGLQFLFEYFSETQRNKGNFPGRFSGRQFSNSRSEMNVSTLELGDSALYLCASSLDQGSGQPQHFGDGTRLSIL.

The chain carries TRBV6-1 and TRBJ2-5; 8 positions agree with TRBD2. CDR3 size: 14 residues. The ends lost 7 bases at V and 2 bases at J; junction bases unmatched: 6. Germline CDR1 reads MNHNS; CDR2 reads SASEGT. For the CDR3, the DNA is TGTGCCAGCAAGACTAGCGTACAGCAAGAGACCCAGTACTTC. It is translated as CASKTSVQQETQYF.

This clonotype has more than one count but fewer than ten. V and J are TRBV20-1 and TRBJ1-6, with a weak D call TRBD1 (5 bases). Trimming took 3 bases from V and 8 from J, leaving 11 bases between them. The CDR3 is made up of 13 amino acids. Germline V gene data show CDR1 as DFQATT and CDR2 as SNEGSKA (reference sequence). The CDR3 is CSARDTLHSPLHF. The CDR3 nucleotides read TGCAGTGCTAGGGACACCCTGCATTCACCCCTCCACTTT.